These T cell receptor beta chains were read from a single sample in a study of blood T cell repertoires in COVID-19. Assay: immunoSEQ multiplex PCR; the TCRdb copy retains only in-frame clones and omits some. The sample shows roughly 200,000 clones, 70% to 90% of them seen only once. The sample taken for sequencing was peripheral blood. The source is a woman between 65 and 79 years old with active or convalescent COVID-19. The CDR3 runs from the conserved cysteine through the conserved F or W. A D gene is named only where the DNA matches it firmly. Expanded clones are given a class, and other clones once, few, many or no size at all.

v_call,j_call,d_call,clone_size,cdr3_length,cdr3_nt,cdr3_aa
TRBV2,TRBJ2-1,.,.,12,TGTGCCAGCAGCAAGACTAGTAATGAGCAGTTCTTC,CASSKTSNEQFF
TRBV7-9,TRBJ2-1,.,.,14,TGTGCCAGCAGCAACCAGGGACTTGGGGATGAGCAGTTCTTC,CASSNQGLGDEQFF
TRBV14,TRBJ1-1,TRBD1,few,18,TGTGCCAGCAGCCAAGGGACAGGGGGTCCTCTGGTGAACACTGAAGCTTTCTTT,CASSQGTGGPLVNTEAFF
TRBV29-1,TRBJ2-1,TRBD2,.,15,TGTAGCGTCACCCTAGCGGGAGAATCCTACAATGAGCAGTTCTTC,CSVTLAGESYNEQFF
TRBV6-5,TRBJ1-4,.,.,14,TGTGCCAGCAGTACGGGGGGACGTGTCGAAAAACTGTTTTTT,CASSTGGRVEKLFF
TRBV3-1/TRBV3-2,TRBJ2-2,TRBD2,.,14,TGTGCCAGCAGCTCAACCATAGCGGGAGGGGAGCTGTTTTTT,CASSSTIAGGELFF
TRBV5-1,TRBJ1-3,TRBD1,few,15,TGCGCCAGCAGCTTACGGACAGGGCAGGGAAACACCATATATTTT,CASSLRTGQGNTIYF
TRBV3-1/TRBV3-2,TRBJ2-1,TRBD2,.,17,TGTGCCAGCAGCCTGCGACTAGCGGGAGGCTCCTACAATGAGCAGTTCTTC,CASSLRLAGGSYNEQFF
TRBV14,TRBJ2-1,.,.,16,TGTGCCAGCAGCCAAGCCGGGACTTACATCCTCAATGAGCAGTTCTTC,CASSQAGTYILNEQFF
TRBV19,TRBJ2-2,TRBD2,.,13,TGTGCCTCGGCTAGCGGGACTGTCGGGGAGCTGTTTTTT,CASASGTVGELFF
TRBV5-1,TRBJ2-1,TRBD2,.,16,TGCGCCAGCAGCACGGGACCGACTAGCGGCTACAATGAGCAGTTCTTC,CASSTGPTSGYNEQFF
TRBV13,TRBJ2-2,TRBD2,.,16,TGTGCCAGCAGCCCAAGGGAGGGGTCGAACACCGGGGAGCTGTTTTTT,CASSPREGSNTGELFF
TRBV5-1,TRBJ2-4,TRBD2,.,15,TGCGCCAGCAGCTACGGACTAGCGGATGAAAACATTCAGTACTTC,CASSYGLADENIQYF
TRBV27,TRBJ2-3,.,.,16,TGTGCCAGCAGACGAAGGGGGTTGTCACACACAGATACGCAGTATTTT,CASRRRGLSHTDTQYF
TRBV5-1,TRBJ1-1,TRBD1,once,15,TGCGCCAGCAGTCTGGTGTACAGGGGGCATACTGAAGCTTTCTTT,CASSLVYRGHTEAFF
TRBV6-1,TRBJ2-3,.,.,15,TGTGCCAGCAGTGATTACTCCCCAAGCACAGATACGCAGTATTTT,CASSDYSPSTDTQYF
TRBV30,TRBJ2-5,TRBD1,few,14,TGTGCCTGGAGGGGGACAGGGAGGGTGGAGACCCAGTACTTC,CAWRGTGRVETQYF
TRBV27,TRBJ2-3,.,.,13,TGTGCCAGCAGGGGGCGGGGAGGAGATACGCAGTATTTT,CASRGRGGDTQYF
TRBV19,TRBJ2-7,TRBD2,.,15,TGTGCCAGTAGTATAGGGAGCGGGAGCCTGTACGAGCAGTACTTC,CASSIGSGSLYEQYF
TRBV14,TRBJ1-1,.,once,13,TGTGCCAGCAACCGACGCGGGGCGGAAGAAGCTTTCTTT,CASNRRGAEEAFF
TRBV19,TRBJ1-2,.,once,13,TGTGCCAGTAGTCCCAGGGTCTACTATGGCTACACCTTC,CASSPRVYYGYTF
TRBV28,TRBJ2-3,TRBD2,.,19,TGTGCCAGCAGTCTAGGACTAGCGGGAGGAGGTGCTAGCACAGATACGCAGTATTTT,CASSLGLAGGGASTDTQYF
TRBV24-1,TRBJ1-4,.,once,13,TGTGCCACCAGCGGAGCGGCAAGTGAAAAACTGTTTTTT,CATSGAASEKLFF
TRBV6-6,TRBJ2-7,.,.,15,TGTGCCAGCAGTGTCTCTAGCGTCGTACCCCTAGAGCAGTACTTC,CASSVSSVVPLEQYF
TRBV3-1/TRBV3-2,TRBJ2-1,TRBD2,.,18,TGTGCCAGCAGCCAAGACGTCCGGCCTAGCGGATTGTACAATGAGCAGTTCTTC,CASSQDVRPSGLYNEQFF
TRBV19,TRBJ2-1,TRBD1,.,15,TGTGCCAGTAGTGCCCCTGGACAGGGTGCAAATGAGCAGTTCTTC,CASSAPGQGANEQFF
TRBV25-1,TRBJ1-1,TRBD1,.,14,TGTGCCAGCAGTGACAGGGCCAGGGGGTCGGCAGCTTTCTTT,CASSDRARGSAAFF
TRBV6-5,TRBJ1-4,TRBD1,.,15,TGTGCCAGCAACGGCCGACAGGGGGGGAATGAAAAACTGTTTTTT,CASNGRQGGNEKLFF
TRBV21-1,TRBJ2-7,.,.,17,TGTGCCAGCAGCAAATCCCAGCGGGAGGACCCCACCTACGAGCAGTACTTC,CASSKSQREDPTYEQYF
TRBV30,TRBJ1-3,.,.,14,TGTGCCTGGAGGTGGGGGGTCGCTGGAAACACCATATATTTT,CAWRWGVAGNTIYF
TRBV3-1/TRBV3-2,TRBJ2-4,.,.,17,TGTGCCAGCAGCCAAGCTGCAGGGGGGTGGGCCAAAAACATTCAGTACTTC,CASSQAAGGWAKNIQYF
TRBV6-5,TRBJ1-5,.,.,15,TGTGCCAGCAGAGCGGACAGATCTAGCAATCAGCCCCAGCATTTT,CASRADRSSNQPQHF
TRBV7-9,TRBJ1-1,.,.,13,TGTGCCAGCGGGCCGCGGGGGAACACTGAAGCTTTCTTT,CASGPRGNTEAFF
TRBV9,TRBJ2-1,TRBD2,.,21,TGTGCCAGCAGCGTAGCTACGGGACTAGCGGTCTCACTAGGAGGGAATAATGAGCAGTTCTTC,CASSVATGLAVSLGGNNEQFF
TRBV30,TRBJ1-5,.,.,19,TGTGCCTGGAGTGTACGCCAAGTGGGCAGGATGGGCCCCAATCAGCCCCAGCATTTT,CAWSVRQVGRMGPNQPQHF
TRBV28,TRBJ1-6,.,.,14,TGTGCCAGCAGTTCGGGACAATCGTCCTCACCCCTCCACTTT,CASSSGQSSSPLHF
TRBV4-1,TRBJ1-4,TRBD1,once,17,TGCGCCAGCAGCCAAGGAAGGACAGGGTTGCGAGAGGAAAAACTGTTTTTT,CASSQGRTGLREEKLFF
TRBV3-1/TRBV3-2,TRBJ2-2,.,.,14,TGTGCCAGCAGCCCTATAGTTCGCACCGGGGAGCTGTTTTTT,CASSPIVRTGELFF
TRBV5-6,TRBJ2-5,TRBD2,.,15,TGTGCCAGCAGCTTCGGGACTAGCAGCCAAGAGACCCAGTACTTC,CASSFGTSSQETQYF
TRBV28,TRBJ1-2,TRBD1,.,15,TGTGCCAGCAGTCCTGGACGGGAGGGGGCCTATGGCTACACCTTC,CASSPGREGAYGYTF
TRBV6-6,TRBJ1-3,TRBD1,.,15,TGTGCCAGCAGACCACAGGGGACCTCTGGAAACACCATATATTTT,CASRPQGTSGNTIYF
TRBV6-1,TRBJ1-1,.,.,17,TGTGCCAGCAGTGAAGCGCTTCGCGGCAGCTTGAACACTGAAGCTTTCTTT,CASSEALRGSLNTEAFF
TRBV11-2,TRBJ2-3,.,.,16,TGTGCCAGCAGCTTTCAGACGACGAGGGCCACAGATACGCAGTATTTT,CASSFQTTRATDTQYF
TRBV7-9,TRBJ1-5,.,few,15,TGTGCCAGCAGCTTAGGGTCAGGGGTGAGTCAGCCCCAGCATTTT,CASSLGSGVSQPQHF
TRBV11-2,TRBJ2-7,TRBD2,.,16,TGTGCCAGCAGCTCGAAGGGACTAGCCACCTCCTACGAGCAGTACTTC,CASSSKGLATSYEQYF
TRBV6-5,TRBJ2-3,.,.,14,TGTGCCAGCAGCGACAGACCGAGCACAGATACGCAGTATTTT,CASSDRPSTDTQYF
TRBV5-5,TRBJ1-5,TRBD1,once,15,TGTGCCAGCAGCGCAAACAGGGGAGGCAATCAGCCCCAGCATTTT,CASSANRGGNQPQHF
TRBV20-1,TRBJ1-5,.,.,14,TGCAGTGCTAGTGGGCAGGGGATCAATCAGCCCCAGCATTTT,CSASGQGINQPQHF
TRBV6-5,TRBJ1-1,TRBD1,.,14,TGTGCCAGCAGTCGTGGACAGGGGGACACTGAAGCTTTCTTT,CASSRGQGDTEAFF
TRBV3-1/TRBV3-2,TRBJ2-5,TRBD2,.,17,TGTGCCAGCAGCCCCCTGCTGACTAGCGGGAGCGCTGAGACCCAGTACTTC,CASSPLLTSGSAETQYF
TRBV9,TRBJ2-3,TRBD2,.,16,TGTGCCAGCAGCGTTAGGCCTAGCGGGAGCACAGATACGCAGTATTTT,CASSVRPSGSTDTQYF
TRBV5-4,TRBJ1-2,.,.,12,TGTGCCAGCATCCCTCCGCGGAGGGGCTACACCTTC,CASIPPRRGYTF
TRBV28,TRBJ1-1,.,.,13,TGTGCCAGCAGTAATCGTAGGAACACTGAAGCTTTCTTT,CASSNRRNTEAFF